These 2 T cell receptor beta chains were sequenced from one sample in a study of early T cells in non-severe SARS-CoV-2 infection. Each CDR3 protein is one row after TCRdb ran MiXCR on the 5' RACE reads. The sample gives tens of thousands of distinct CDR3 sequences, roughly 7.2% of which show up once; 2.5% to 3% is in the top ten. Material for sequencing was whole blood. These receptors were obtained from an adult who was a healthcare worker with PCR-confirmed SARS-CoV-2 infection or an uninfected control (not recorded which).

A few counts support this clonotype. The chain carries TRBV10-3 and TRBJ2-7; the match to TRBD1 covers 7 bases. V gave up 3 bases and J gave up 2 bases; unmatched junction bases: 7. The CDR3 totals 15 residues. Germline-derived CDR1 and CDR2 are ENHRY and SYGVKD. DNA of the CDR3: TGTGCCATCAGTGACTCGGACAGGCGTCCCTACGAGCAGTACTTC. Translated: CAISDSDRRPYEQYF.

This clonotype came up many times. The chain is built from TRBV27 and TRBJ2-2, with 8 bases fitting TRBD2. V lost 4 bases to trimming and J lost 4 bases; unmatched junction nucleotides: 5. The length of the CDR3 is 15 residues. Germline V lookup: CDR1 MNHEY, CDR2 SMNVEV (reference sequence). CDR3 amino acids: CASSYRLAITGELFF. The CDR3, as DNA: TGTGCCAGCAGTTACAGACTAGCGATCACCGGGGAGCTGTTTTTT.